This T cell receptor (beta chain) appears in the sequencing data of a study of cytomegalovirus exposure and HLA in healthy donors. Study-wide points: Researchers reported from a later analysis that most CMV-associated TCR beta chains appeared HLA-restricted.

Comment on this clone: The antigen remains unidentified.

The PCR used 60 Vbeta and 13 Jbeta primers. Sequencing was performed with immunoSEQ multiplex PCR; in TCRdb, only in-frame clones are kept and a portion is missing. This sample has about 130,000 clones, with 80% found just once. Trimming at V came to 3 bases and at J to 13 bases, leaving 17 bases not matched to a gene. The CDR3 consists of 16 residues. The germline V gene encodes CDR1 SNHLY and CDR2 FYNNEI. The chain employs TRBV2 and TRBJ1-4; 7 bases line up with TRBD1. The sequence derives from a man aged 35 to 55 in good health and CMV-seronegative. Input material: PBMCs. The CDR3 sequence: CASSDDRDSGMRGLFF. The CDR3, as DNA: TGTGCCAGCAGTGACGACCGGGACAGTGGTATGAGAGGACTGTTTTTT.